What follows are 11 T cell receptor beta chains derived from one specimen sequenced in a study of Graves' ophthalmopathy and Graves' hyperthyroidism. RNA transcripts served as template for amplifying TCR beta CDR3 sequences. HTBI-primed RT-PCR formed the first round, and a multiplex PCR formed the second. A single record per CDR3 protein comes from TCRdb applying MiXCR to the multiplex PCR reads. The data hold around 470,000 distinct CDR3 sequences, with over 13% observed a single time. The sequencing input was blood. These receptors were collected from a woman aged 25 to 39 with Graves' ophthalmopathy.

This clonotype is a singleton in its sample. A clone one base away is much larger, so this may be a read error. The chain uses TRBV30 and TRBJ1-6; D is ambiguous. The CDR3 has 13 residues. Germline-derived CDR1 and CDR2 are GTSNPN and SVGIG (reference sequence). This CDR3 reads CAWGPGPNSPLYF. The DNA of the CDR3 is TGTGCCTGGGGGCCGGGCCCTAATTCACCCCTCTACTTT.

This chain connects TRBV9 to TRBJ1-1; no reliable D call. Germline V gives CDR1 SGDLS, CDR2 YYNGEE. This CDR3 has 14 residues. The V end lost 0 bases, the J end lost 3 bases, and 9 bases lay between the germline ends. CDR3 in amino acids: CASSVGARDTEAFF. The DNA of the CDR3 is TGTGCCAGCAGCGTAGGTGCCCGGGACACTGAAGCTTTCTTT.

In regard to this clonotype: A much larger clonotype is one base distant, so this may be a read error. The V gene is TRBV7-9, the J gene TRBJ2-5; TRBD1 is a possible D gene (5 bases). This CDR3 region has 16 residues. Germline V CDR1 and CDR2: SEHNR, FQNEAQ (reference sequence). V lost 5 bases and J 0 bases, leaving 16 bases between the germline ends. The DNA for the CDR3 is TGTGCCAGCAGCCAAAGACAGTTCCCGTACCAAGAGACCCAGTACTTC. It specifies CASSQRQFPYQETQYF.

This clonotype was seen ten or more times. J is TRBJ2-7 and V is TRBV20-1; 15 nucleotides match TRBD2. This CDR3 spans 19 amino acids. V shed 3 bases and J 0 bases; nucleotides not matched to a gene: 12. Germline values: CDR1 DFQATT, CDR2 SNEGSKA (reference sequence). CDR3: CSASYPPGTSGRSSYEQYF. DNA for the CDR3: TGCAGTGCTAGTTACCCCCCCGGGACTAGCGGGAGGAGCTCCTACGAGCAGTACTTC.

This clonotype was observed a few times. V gene TRBV3-1 combines with J gene TRBJ2-7; no clear D. Germline CDR1 reads LGHDT; CDR2 reads YNNKEL (reference sequence). The length of the CDR3 is 14 residues. V was trimmed by 0 bases and J by 6 bases, leaving 12 bases between them. CDR3 bases: TGTGCCAGCAGCCAAGAAGTCCATAGTGGCGAGCAGTACTTC. As protein: CASSQEVHSGEQYF.

The chain is built from TRBV28 and TRBJ1-1, with a possible D match to TRBD1 (5 bases). In germline, CDR1 is MDHEN, CDR2 SYDVKM. The germline V and J ends were trimmed by 3 bases and 1 base, with 9 bases remaining between them. This CDR3 spans 14 amino acids. The CDR3 DNA follows: TGTGCCAGCAGTTTTACCAGGGCGAACACTGAAGCTTTCTTT. Translating gives CASSFTRANTEAFF.

This clonotype was detected many times. This chain joins TRBV7-9 and TRBJ1-1; D not resolved. Trimming took off 0 bases at V and 4 bases at J, with 6 bases between the two ends. The CDR3 is 13 amino acids. The germline CDR1 and CDR2 sequences are SEHNR and FQNEAQ (reference sequence). The CDR3 DNA is TGTGCCAGCAGCTTAGCTCTGACCACTGAAGCTTTCTTT. It yields the protein CASSLALTTEAFF.

This clonotype was counted ten times or more. The CDR3 is CASALGEGTEAFF. In DNA, the CDR3 is TGTGCTAGTGCCTTAGGGGAGGGGACTGAAGCTTTCTTT. The chain has TRBV12-5 and TRBJ1-1; TRBD1 might be the D (5 bases). V was clipped by 7 bases and J by 5 bases, with 14 bases between them. This CDR3 region has 13 residues. Germline CDR1 LGHNT, CDR2 FRNRAP.

This clonotype was seen only a few times. This chain uses TRBV30 with TRBJ1-3; possible D gene TRBD1, 5 bases. The length of the CDR3 is 14 residues. Germline loops: CDR1 GTSNPN, CDR2 SVGIG (reference sequence). Trimming took 1 base from V and 2 from J, leaving 9 bases between them. The CDR3 coding sequence is TGTGCCTGGAGTGGACAGACTACTGGAAACACCATATATTTT. It codes for CAWSGQTTGNTIYF.

Turning to this clonotype: No conserved phenylalanine or tryptophan ends this CDR3, so it is likely a read error. The chain uses TRBV12-3 or TRBV12-4 and TRBJ1-1; tentatively, D is TRBD1 (5 bases). This CDR3 is 13 amino acids long. The CDR3 sequence is CASREGPNTEAFL. CDR3 sequence (DNA): TGTGCCAGCAGGGAGGGACCGAACACTGAGGCTTTCTTA.

This clonotype was seen at least ten times. The chain links TRBV6-1 to TRBJ1-2; D not certain. Between the trimmed V and J ends, which lost 0 bases and 8 bases, there was a span of 19 bases. Germline-derived CDR1 and CDR2 are MNHNS and SASEGT. This CDR3 contains 16 residues. CDR3 sequence (DNA): TGTGCCAGCAGTGAAGCGCTTCGGGTCCGAGTGGGCGGCTACACCTTC. Protein sequence: CASSEALRVRVGGYTF.